Listed here are 29 T cell receptor beta chains from one sample, sequenced in a study of blood T cell repertoires in COVID-19. Sequenced by immunoSEQ multiplex PCR; TCRdb stores in-frame clones only, minus some. The table includes 100,000 to 150,000 clones, about four fifths detected once. The sample was peripheral blood. Receptors were obtained from a woman in her sixties or seventies with acute or convalescent COVID-19.

V gene TRBV11-2 combines with J gene TRBJ1-2; a weak D match, TRBD1 (5 bases). The CDR3 spans 13 residues. The V gene's germline CDR1 is SGHAT and CDR2 FQNNGV. V lost 5 bases and J lost 1, with 8 bases in between. The CDR3, as DNA: TGTGCCAGCAGCAAAGACAGTAACTATGGCTACACCTTC. Its translation: CASSKDSNYGYTF.

This chain joins TRBV5-1 and TRBJ1-2; 10 bases match TRBD1. In germline, CDR1 is SGHRS, CDR2 YFSETQ. The CDR3 is 15 amino acids. With V trimmed by 4 bases and J by 4 bases, 7 bases remained unmatched. Here the CDR3 DNA reads TGCGCCAGCAGCCACGGACAGGGGGTGACCTATGGCTACACCTTC. The encoded protein is CASSHGQGVTYGYTF. Filled out from reference TRBV5-1 and TRBJ1-2, the complete variable domain reads KAGVTQTPRYLIKTRGQQVTLSCSPISGHRSVSWYQQTPGQGLQFLFEYFSETQRNKGNFPGRFSGRQFSNSRSEMNVSTLELGDSALYLCASSHGQGVTYGYTFGSGTRLTVV.

The rearrangement uses TRBV4-2 and TRBJ1-2; 10 bases align to TRBD1. Germline CDR1 is LGHNA and CDR2 is YNFKEQ. Trimming cost V 1 base and J 0 bases; bases outside gene matches: 17. CDR3 size: 21 residues. The CDR3 protein is CASSQVWGDRGRGESNYGYTF. The CDR3 DNA sequence: TGTGCCAGCAGCCAAGTGTGGGGGGACAGGGGAAGAGGGGAGTCTAACTATGGCTACACCTTC.

The CDR3 here is CAWNGAGQGRNEQFF. The DNA for the CDR3 is TGTGCCTGGAACGGGGCGGGACAGGGGCGGAATGAGCAGTTCTTC. The rearrangement links TRBV30 to TRBJ2-1; 10 nucleotides line up with TRBD1. The ends lost 4 bases at V and 7 bases at J; junction bases unmatched: 10. The CDR3 sequence is 15 residues long. CDR1 and CDR2 (germline): GTSNPN, SVGIG (reference sequence).

This clone was seen only once. The V and J genes are TRBV15 and TRBJ2-1; 7 positions agree with TRBD2. The junction had 4 bases not matched to a gene; V was cut back by 3 bases and J by 5 bases. In germline, CDR1 is LNHNV, CDR2 YYDKDF (reference sequence). This CDR3 has 14 residues. The CDR3 sequence is CATSSGGSDNEQFF. For the CDR3, the DNA is TGTGCCACCAGCAGCGGGGGGTCGGACAATGAGCAGTTCTTC.

The V and J genes are TRBV7-2 and TRBJ2-4; no reliable D call. The length of the CDR3 is 15 residues. Per the germline V gene, CDR1 is SGHTA and CDR2 is FQGNSA. Trimming took off 8 bases at V and 1 base at J, with 15 bases between the two ends. CDR3 coding DNA: TGTGCCAGCCGGGTTCGAGAACCGGCCAAAAACATTCAGTACTTC. It is translated as CASRVREPAKNIQYF.

This clone was observed a few times. The chain couples TRBV28 to TRBJ1-1; TRBD1 matches at 7 bases. Trimming cost V 5 bases and J 0 bases; bases outside gene matches: 9. The CDR3 has 16 residues. Germline V gene sequence: CDR1 MDHEN, CDR2 SYDVKM. The CDR3, as DNA: TGTGCCAGCAGTCTCAGGGGGTTTGTCATGAACACTGAAGCTTTCTTT. Residues: CASSLRGFVMNTEAFF.

This sequence joins TRBV5-1 and TRBJ2-7, with D perhaps TRBD1 (6 bases). This CDR3 comprises 14 residues. CDR1 is SGHRS and CDR2 is YFSETQ in the germline V gene. Trimming left V 3 bases short and J 3 bases short, with 13 bases between. For the CDR3, the DNA is TGCGCCAGCAGCTCACAGGGAAATTTCTACGAGCAGTACGTC. Its translation: CASSSQGNFYEQYV.

This clone was counted a few times. V and J are TRBV20-1 and TRBJ2-7, with D maybe TRBD2 (7 bases). The CDR3 length is 13 residues. The V end was cut by 3 bases, the J end by 5 bases, with 14 bases between. CDR1 is DFQATT and CDR2 is SNEGSKA in the germline V gene (reference sequence). DNA for the CDR3: TGCAGTGCTAGTCGAGGGGGGGCTCACGAGCAGTACTTC. It specifies CSASRGGAHEQYF.

This CDR3 is CASSVAISDTSYTF. CDR3 nucleotide sequence: TGTGCCAGCAGCGTAGCGATCTCGGACACTAGCTACACCTTC. This chain uses TRBV9 with TRBJ1-2, with D possibly being TRBD1 (5 bases). The CDR3 totals 14 residues. Trimming left V 0 bases short and J 9 bases short, with 15 bases between. Germline CDR1 and CDR2: SGDLS and YYNGEE.

The V call is TRBV7-6, the J call TRBJ1-4; 7 nucleotides align to TRBD1. The V segment lost 3 bases and the J segment 5 bases; nucleotides outside the gene matches: 9. Germline V gene sequence: CDR1 SGHVS, CDR2 FNYEAQ. The CDR3 length is 16 residues. Written as DNA, the CDR3 is TGTGCCAGCAGCTTGCGTCCGGGACAGCAAAATGAAAAACTGTTTTTT. This gives the protein CASSLRPGQQNEKLFF.

The rearrangement links TRBV9 to TRBJ1-6; unclear D gene. This CDR3 comprises 18 residues. Trimming removed 4 bases from V and 0 bases from J, with 17 bases in between. CDR1 is SGDLS, CDR2 YYNGEE, per germline. The CDR3 region is CASSPNPVGFSYNSPLHF. Written as DNA, the CDR3 is TGTGCCAGCAGCCCAAACCCTGTGGGCTTCTCCTATAATTCACCCCTCCACTTT.

The chain joins TRBV30 to TRBJ1-5; D unresolved. The V gene's germline CDR1 is GTSNPN and CDR2 SVGIG (reference sequence). The V and J ends lost 3 bases and 4 bases respectively, with 10 bases between them. The CDR3 has 13 residues. The CDR3 DNA reads TGTGCCTGGAGCTCACCGGGAAATCAGCCCCAGCATTTT. As protein: CAWSSPGNQPQHF. The whole variable domain, filled in from reference TRBV30 and TRBJ1-5, reads SQTIHQWPATLVQPVGSPLSLECTVEGTSNPNLYWYRQAAGRGLQLLFYSVGIGQISSEVPQNLSASRPQDRQFILSSKKLLLSDSGFYLCAWSSPGNQPQHFGDGTRLSIL.

The CDR3 sequence is CASSQKKASGGAETQYF. In DNA form, the CDR3 reads TGTGCCAGCAGCCAAAAAAAGGCTAGCGGGGGCGCAGAGACCCAGTACTTC. This chain links TRBV3-1 (or the pseudogene TRBV3-2) with TRBJ2-5, with 10 bases identical to TRBD2. J was trimmed by 4 bases and V by 2 bases; bases with no gene match: 10. This CDR3 is built from 17 residues. CDR1 and CDR2 from the germline V gene are LGHDT and YNNKEL (reference sequence).

This chain joins TRBV5-6 and TRBJ1-2; D possibly corresponds to TRBD1 (5 bases). The germline V gene encodes CDR1 SGHDT and CDR2 YYEEEE. The V and J ends lost 4 bases and 0 bases respectively, with 10 bases between them. The CDR3 is 14 residues long. The CDR3 protein is CASSGDFSNYGYTF. CDR3 in DNA: TGTGCCAGCAGCGGGGACTTTTCTAACTATGGCTACACCTTC.

This clone showed up just once. This chain connects TRBV7-9 to TRBJ1-3, with TRBD1 matching 7 bases. The trim removed 3 bases at V and 2 bases at J, leaving 1 base unmatched. Germline loops: CDR1 SEHNR, CDR2 FQNEAQ (reference sequence). There are 14 residues in the CDR3. The CDR3 DNA is TGTGCCAGCAGCTTTGGACAGGCTGGAAACACCATATATTTT. Translated: CASSFGQAGNTIYF.

The gene calls are TRBV28 and TRBJ1-6, with no clear D. CDR3 length equals 15 residues. Trimming removed 6 bases from V and 0 bases from J, with 9 bases in between. CDR1 and CDR2 from the germline V gene are MDHEN and SYDVKM. The CDR3 coding sequence is TGTGCCAGCAGGATGTACAGCTCCTATAATTCACCCCTCCACTTT. Encoded protein: CASRMYSSYNSPLHF.

This rearrangement joins TRBV10-3 to TRBJ1-1, with D maybe TRBD1 (6 bases). This CDR3 region has 13 residues. Germline V gives CDR1 ENHRY, CDR2 SYGVKD. The V end was cut by 8 bases, the J end by 6 bases, with 16 bases between. The CDR3 loop reads CAIQVGGRAEAFF. The CDR3 DNA reads as TGTGCCATCCAGGTAGGGGGAAGAGCTGAAGCTTTCTTT.

The chain combines TRBV10-1 with TRBJ2-1; a weak D match, TRBD2 (5 bases). Germline CDR1 WNHNN, CDR2 SYGVQD (reference sequence). Trimming pared 6 bases from V and 7 bases from J, leaving 13 bases between. This CDR3 contains 13 residues. DNA of the CDR3: TGCGCCAGCAGCCGGACCCGCGGGAATGAGCAGTTCTTC. This codes for CASSRTRGNEQFF.

The CDR3 loop reads CASSEKGTGGYEQYF. The CDR3, as DNA: TGTGCCAGCAGTGAAAAGGGGACAGGGGGCTACGAGCAGTACTTC. The chain carries TRBV6-1 and TRBJ2-7, with 11 nucleotides matching TRBD1. This CDR3 region has 15 residues. V shed 2 bases and J 3 bases; nucleotides not matched to a gene: 3. Germline CDR1 MNHNS, CDR2 SASEGT.

V usage is TRBV5-6 and J usage is TRBJ1-3, with D possibly being TRBD1 (5 bases). The CDR3 contains 15 residues. The germline V and J ends were trimmed by 2 bases and 0 bases, with 9 bases remaining between them. The germline gives CDR1 SGHDT, CDR2 YYEEEE. In DNA form, the CDR3 reads TGTGCCAGCAGCTTCCAGGGAAGCTCTGGAAACACCATATATTTT. Translation gives CASSFQGSSGNTIYF.

This clone was counted between two and nine times. In the same sample, other DNA sequences code for this CDR3. V gene TRBV6-1 combines with J gene TRBJ1-5, with D possibly matching TRBD1 (6 bases). The CDR3 totals 14 residues. V lost 1 base to trimming and J lost 4 bases, with 8 bases between them. Germline lookup yields CDR1 MNHNS and CDR2 SASEGT. CDR3 sequence: CASSEGQANQPQHF. The DNA for the CDR3 is TGTGCCAGCAGTGAAGGACAGGCGAATCAGCCCCAGCATTTT.

The V gene is TRBV3-1 (or the pseudogene TRBV3-2), the J gene TRBJ1-2, with TRBD1 identical over 10 bases. The V segment lost 3 bases and the J segment 2 bases; nucleotides outside the gene matches: 3. This CDR3 has 15 amino acids. Germline assignment: CDR1 LGHDT and CDR2 YNNKEL (reference sequence). CDR3 bases: TGTGCCAGCAGCCACTGGGACAGGGGAAACTATGGCTACACCTTC. Its translation: CASSHWDRGNYGYTF.

This chain connects TRBV5-1 to TRBJ1-5; 9 nucleotides agree with TRBD1. Germline V CDR1 and CDR2: SGHRS, YFSETQ. This CDR3 is 15 amino acids long. Trimming at V came to 4 bases and at J to 6 bases, leaving 8 bases not matched to a gene. The chain's CDR3 is CASSPGTGRTQPQHF. CDR3 sequence (DNA): TGCGCCAGCAGCCCAGGGACAGGGCGGACTCAGCCCCAGCATTTT.

The chain is built from TRBV30 and TRBJ1-4, with D unclear. Germline-derived CDR1 and CDR2 are GTSNPN and SVGIG (reference sequence). Trimming left V 1 base short and J 11 bases short, with 11 bases between. This CDR3 contains 12 residues. CDR3 in amino acids: CAWSEGDQKLFF. The CDR3 region has the DNA TGTGCCTGGAGTGAGGGAGATCAGAAACTGTTTTTT.

This clone was observed a single time. The chain carries TRBV7-3 and TRBJ2-1; D may be TRBD2 (6 bases). The CDR3 consists of 16 residues. The V gene's germline CDR1 is SGHTA and CDR2 FQGTGA. Trimming took off 5 bases at V and 0 bases at J, with 14 bases between the two ends. The CDR3 sequence: CASSPVAASSYNEQFF. The CDR3 DNA reads as TGTGCCAGCAGCCCAGTAGCGGCTAGCTCCTACAATGAGCAGTTCTTC.

The gene calls are TRBV28 and TRBJ1-1; 8 nucleotides match TRBD1. The ends lost 7 bases at V and 1 base at J; junction bases unmatched: 5. Germline loops: CDR1 MDHEN, CDR2 SYDVKM. The CDR3 is 14 amino acids. Here the CDR3 reads CASTSGTGNTEAFF. Here the CDR3 DNA reads TGTGCCAGCACTTCCGGGACAGGGAACACTGAAGCTTTCTTT.

V is TRBV6-6 and J is TRBJ1-3, with D possibly TRBD1 on 5 matching bases. V lost 5 bases, J lost 0 bases, and 14 bases lay in between. The CDR3 covers 16 residues. Germline V gene lookup returns CDR1 MNHNY and CDR2 SVGAGI (reference sequence). The CDR3 coding sequence is TGTGCCAGCAGTCCCGTCGGGGGGATCTCTGGAAACACCATATATTTT. Residues: CASSPVGGISGNTIYF.

CDR3 bases: TGCGCCAGCAGCCTCGTGTACGGGGTAGGCACCGGGGAGCTGTTTTTT. Its protein is CASSLVYGVGTGELFF. The V and J genes are TRBV4-1 and TRBJ2-2, with D tentatively TRBD2 (5 bases). Germline loops: CDR1 MGHRA, CDR2 YSYEKL. The ends were cut back, 4 bases at V and 4 bases at J, with 16 bases in the middle. The CDR3 is made up of 16 amino acids.